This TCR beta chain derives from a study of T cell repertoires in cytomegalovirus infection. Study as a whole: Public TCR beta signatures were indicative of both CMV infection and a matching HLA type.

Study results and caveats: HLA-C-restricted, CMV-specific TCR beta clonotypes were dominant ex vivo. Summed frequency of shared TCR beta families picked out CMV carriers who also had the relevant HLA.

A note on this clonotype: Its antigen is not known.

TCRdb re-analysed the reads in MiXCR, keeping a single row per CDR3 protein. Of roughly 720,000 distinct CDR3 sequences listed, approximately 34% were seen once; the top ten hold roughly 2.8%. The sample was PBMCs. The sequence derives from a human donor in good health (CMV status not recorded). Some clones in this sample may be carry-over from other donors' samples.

This chain's CDR3 is CASSLMVRAAYGYTF. Here the CDR3 DNA reads TGTGCCAGCAGTTTAATGGTCCGGGCTGCCTATGGCTACACCTTC. V and J are TRBV12-3 or TRBV12-4 and TRBJ1-2; the D is unclear. The CDR3 runs 15 residues. With 2 bases removed from V and 4 bases from J, the gap between germline ends came to 14 bases.